This passage covers 24 T cell receptor beta chains from one sample sequenced in a study of neurological immune-mediated disorders. One entry per CDR3 protein results from TCRdb running MiXCR on the 5' RACE reads. The table records 60,000 to 85,000 distinct CDR3 sequences, around 5.2% of them present only once. Source material: PBMCs. The origin of the receptors is a young man with multiple sclerosis.

The chain couples TRBV12-3 or TRBV12-4 to TRBJ1-2; D gene uncertain. Between the trimmed V and J ends, which lost 3 bases and 1 base, there was a span of 12 bases. The CDR3 length is 15 residues. The CDR3 nucleotides read TGTGCCAGCAGTTTTTGGGTGAGGGTTAACTATGGCTACACCTTC. Translating gives CASSFWVRVNYGYTF.

Ten or more counts support this clonotype. The CDR3 nucleotides are TGTGCCATCAGTGAGTCGCTAGTAGCTTTCTTT. The encoded protein is CAISESLVAFF. The chain recombines TRBV10-3 with TRBJ1-1; the D is unclear. Germline-derived CDR1 and CDR2 are ENHRY and SYGVKD. Trimming left V 0 bases short and J 10 bases short, with 6 bases between. The CDR3 contains 11 residues.

The chain combines TRBV24-1 with TRBJ1-5, with D perhaps TRBD1 (5 bases). Trimming shortened V by 0 bases and J by 6 bases, and 5 bases separated the two germline ends. Per germline, CDR1 KGHDR and CDR2 SFDVKD. The CDR3 runs 13 residues. The CDR3 DNA is TGTGCCACCAGTGATTTGCAGGGTCAGCCCCAGCATTTT. Residues: CATSDLQGQPQHF.

This clonotype was found many times. V gene TRBV5-1 combines with J gene TRBJ2-7; D is possibly TRBD1 (5 bases). Germline lookup yields CDR1 SGHRS and CDR2 YFSETQ. Trimming took 0 bases from V and 4 from J, leaving 17 bases between them. This CDR3 comprises 16 residues. CDR3 in amino acids: CASSLERWGQPYEQYF. CDR3 nucleotides: TGCGCCAGCAGCTTGGAGCGCTGGGGCCAACCTTACGAGCAGTACTTC.

This clonotype was seen at least ten times. V and J are TRBV10-2 and TRBJ1-5, with D uncertain. Trimming pared 7 bases from V and 4 bases from J, leaving 11 bases between. Germline-derived CDR1 and CDR2 are WSHSY and SAAADI. This CDR3 is built from 13 residues. The CDR3 DNA follows: TGCGCCAGCAACCGGACCGGGAATCAGCCCCAGCATTTT. This translates into CASNRTGNQPQHF.

This clonotype was observed at least ten times. V usage is TRBV29-1 and J usage is TRBJ2-7, with 8 bases aligning to TRBD1. Germline lookup yields CDR1 SQVTM and CDR2 ANQGSEA. The CDR3 totals 15 residues. V gave up 4 bases and J gave up 1 base; unmatched junction bases: 9. CDR3 protein: CSVGGDHRGSYEQYF. Here the CDR3 DNA reads TGCAGCGTTGGCGGGGATCACAGGGGGTCCTACGAGCAGTACTTC.

This clonotype has at least ten counts. This chain connects TRBV20-1 to TRBJ2-3; D is possibly TRBD2 (6 bases). The CDR3 loop spans 13 amino acids. Germline V CDR1 and CDR2: DFQATT, SNEGSKA (reference sequence). V shed 4 bases and J shed 5 bases, with 13 bases lying between them. The CDR3 coding sequence is TGCAGTGCTACGGGGGTTCGGGGAGATACGCAGTATTTT. Protein sequence: CSATGVRGDTQYF.

The table lists this clonotype with many counts. The chain has TRBV21-1 and TRBJ1-5; the table's D gene call, TRBD1, was not cross checked with the DNA. TRBV21-1 is described as a pseudogene. The CDR3 extends over 15 amino acids. CDR3 in DNA: TGTGCCAGCAGCAAAGACCGTGGGACCGATCAGCCCCAGCATTTT. This sequence encodes CASSKDRGTDQPQHF.

This clonotype occurred many times. This rearrangement joins TRBV20-1 to TRBJ2-1; the match to TRBD2 covers 11 bases. The trim removed 4 bases at V and 10 bases at J, leaving 15 bases unmatched. Germline lookup yields CDR1 DFQATT and CDR2 SNEGSKA (reference sequence). The CDR3 is 16 residues long. The CDR3 DNA is TGCAGTGCTAAGTATAGTAGCGGGGGGGCCTACGGAGAGCAGTTCTTC. Translation: CSAKYSSGGAYGEQFF.

This clonotype was counted many times. CDR3 loop: CATLGGKSPLHF. CDR3 DNA sequence: TGTGCCACCCTAGGAGGGAAATCACCCCTCCACTTT. J is TRBJ1-6 and V is TRBV28; D ambiguous. Germline-derived CDR1 and CDR2 are MDHEN and SYDVKM. Deletions cut 10 bases from V and 10 bases from J, with 14 bases between. The length of the CDR3 is 12 residues.

Details on this clonotype: This sequence may be a read error, since a much larger clone differs from it by one base. CDR3 nucleotide sequence: TGTGCCAGCAGTCAAAGAAAGGGAAATGAAAAACTGTTTTTT. Translated: CASSQRKGNEKLFF. The V and J genes are TRBV6-5 and TRBJ1-4; D is undetermined. CDR3 length: 14 residues. Trimming cost V 5 bases and J 5 bases, with 12 bases left between them. Germline lookup yields CDR1 MNHEY and CDR2 SVGAGI.

In this sample, this clonotype turned up many times. The genes are TRBV21-1 and TRBJ2-7. TRBV21-1 is annotated as a pseudogene. The CDR3 covers 14 residues. The CDR3 DNA sequence: TGTGCCAGCAGCTGCCCAGGAAACGCCTACGAGCAGTACTTC. Protein sequence: CASSCPGNAYEQYF.

This clonotype was observed at least ten times. The gene calls are TRBV7-2 and TRBJ1-1; the D is unclear. CDR3 length equals 14 residues. The V and J ends lost 5 bases and 1 base respectively, with 11 bases between them. Germline values: CDR1 SGHTA, CDR2 FQGNSA. The CDR3 is CASSAGRGNTEAFF. DNA for the CDR3: TGTGCCAGCAGCGCCGGACGGGGGAACACTGAAGCTTTCTTT. Based on the CDR3 plus reference TRBV7-2 and TRBJ1-1, the full variable domain is GAGVSQSPSNKVTEKGKDVELRCDPISGHTALYWYRQSLGQGLEFLIYFQGNSAPDKSGLPSDRFSAERTGGSVSTLTIQRTQQEDSAVYLCASSAGRGNTEAFFGQGTRLTVV.

This clonotype appeared many times. The chain carries TRBV7-2 and TRBJ1-1; D gene ambiguous. Germline lookup yields CDR1 SGHTA and CDR2 FQGNSA. The V gene lost 6 bases and the J gene lost 2 bases, with 13 bases spanning the gap. The CDR3 extends over 14 amino acids. The CDR3: CASRYGRINTEAFF. The CDR3 nucleotides read TGTGCCAGCAGATACGGACGGATTAACACTGAAGCTTTCTTT.

The table lists this clonotype with many counts. The chain couples TRBV13 to TRBJ2-2; D ambiguous. CDR1 is PRHDT, CDR2 FYEKMQ, per germline (reference sequence). The CDR3 has 14 amino acids. Between the trimmed V and J ends, which lost 5 bases and 6 bases, there was a span of 13 bases. CDR3 region: CASSTRSGPGELFF. For the CDR3, the DNA is TGTGCCAGCAGCACCCGAAGTGGGCCCGGGGAGCTGTTTTTT.

As for this clonotype: A much larger clone is a single base away; this may be a read error. The chain couples TRBV9 to TRBJ2-2; tentatively, D is TRBD1 or TRBD2 (5 bases each). This CDR3 region has 15 residues. Germline V gene lookup returns CDR1 SGDLS and CDR2 YYNGEE. The CDR3 region has the DNA TGTGCCAGCAAGCCCGGGACCTCGAACACCTGGGAGCTGTTTTTT. This gives the protein CASKPGTSNTWELFF. Full variable domain (remainder filled in from reference TRBV9 and TRBJ2-2): DSGVTQTPKHLITATGQRVTLRCSPRSGDLSVYWYQQSLDQGLQFLIQYYNGEERAKGNILERFSAQQFPDLHSELNLSSLELGDSALYFCASKPGTSNTWELFFGEGSRLTVL.

Ten or more counts support this clonotype. The chain employs TRBV7-2 and TRBJ2-2, with D tentatively TRBD1 (6 bases). V shed 5 bases and J shed 6 bases, with 13 bases lying between them. Germline V gives CDR1 SGHTA, CDR2 FQGNSA. The CDR3 loop spans 14 amino acids. Written as DNA, the CDR3 is TGTGCCAGCAGCAAAGACAGGTTGGCCGGGGAGCTGTTTTTT. This translates into CASSKDRLAGELFF. Drawing the rest from reference TRBV7-2 and TRBJ2-2, the complete variable domain is GAGVSQSPSNKVTEKGKDVELRCDPISGHTALYWYRQSLGQGLEFLIYFQGNSAPDKSGLPSDRFSAERTGGSVSTLTIQRTQQEDSAVYLCASSKDRLAGELFFGEGSRLTVL.

In its sample, this clonotype was seen many times. J is TRBJ2-4 and V is TRBV5-1; no clear D gene. There are 15 residues in the CDR3. In germline, CDR1 is SGHRS, CDR2 YFSETQ. V was shortened by 0 bases and J by 0 bases, with 7 bases between the two germline ends. This chain's CDR3 is CASSLDPGAKNIQYF. CDR3 sequence (DNA): TGCGCCAGCAGCTTGGATCCGGGAGCCAAAAACATTCAGTACTTC.

This clonotype was seen many times. The genes are TRBV7-2 and TRBJ1-2; 7 nucleotides align to TRBD1. Germline-derived CDR1 and CDR2 are SGHTA and FQGNSA. The CDR3 sequence is 14 residues long. With V trimmed by 4 bases and J by 8 bases, 10 bases remained unmatched. The CDR3 loop reads CASSSNRGFNGYTF. The CDR3 nucleotides read TGTGCCAGCAGCTCAAACAGGGGCTTCAACGGCTACACCTTC. Using reference TRBV7-2 and TRBJ1-2 for the parts outside the CDR3, the full variable domain is GAGVSQSPSNKVTEKGKDVELRCDPISGHTALYWYRQSLGQGLEFLIYFQGNSAPDKSGLPSDRFSAERTGGSVSTLTIQRTQQEDSAVYLCASSSNRGFNGYTFGSGTRLTVV.

This clonotype was seen ten or more times. The J gene is TRBJ1-2, the V gene TRBV7-8, with D possibly matching TRBD1 (6 bases). The germline V gene encodes CDR1 SGHVS and CDR2 FQNEAQ. Trimming took off 2 bases at V and 6 bases at J, with 16 bases between the two ends. CDR3 length equals 15 residues. The CDR3 coding sequence is TGTGCCAGCAGCTTAAAGGCAGGGGAGGAGGATGGCTACACCTTC. Translating gives CASSLKAGEEDGYTF.

V and J are TRBV12-3 or TRBV12-4 and TRBJ2-1, with 8 bases aligning to TRBD1. There are 14 residues in the CDR3. After removal of 6 bases from V and 6 bases from J, the junction contained 7 bases not matched to a gene. CDR3 region: CASSPIDRGNEQFF. As DNA, the CDR3 is TGTGCCAGCAGCCCAATCGACAGGGGCAATGAGCAGTTCTTC.

V is TRBV10-3 and J is TRBJ2-1, with TRBD2 identical over 9 bases. J gave up 7 bases and V 9 bases, and 7 bases lay outside the gene matches. CDR1 and CDR2 (germline): ENHRY, SYGVKD. The CDR3 sequence is 13 residues long. CDR3 amino acids: CAISGGYGNEQFF. In DNA, the CDR3 is TGTGCCATTAGCGGGGGATACGGGAATGAGCAGTTCTTC.

This clonotype was counted many times. V usage is TRBV5-1 and J usage is TRBJ2-3, with 14 bases fitting TRBD2. J gave up 3 bases and V 0 bases, and 6 bases lay outside the gene matches. This CDR3 contains 18 residues. Germline assignment: CDR1 SGHRS and CDR2 YFSETQ. For the CDR3, the DNA is TGCGCCAGCAGCTTGGGTGGGACTAGCGGGAGACCGACAGATACGCAGTATTTT. Translating it yields CASSLGGTSGRPTDTQYF.

There are many counts of this clonotype. This chain uses TRBV7-9 with TRBJ2-1; 8 positions agree with TRBD2. The CDR3 spans 14 residues. The germline V gene has CDR1 SEHNR and CDR2 FQNEAQ (reference sequence). With V trimmed by 5 bases and J by 8 bases, 8 bases remained unmatched. CDR3 loop: CASSRAAAGDEQFF. In DNA form, the CDR3 reads TGTGCCAGCAGCCGAGCTGCAGCGGGAGATGAGCAGTTCTTC.